This is a list of T cell receptor beta chains from one sample in a study of CD8+CD57+ T cells in acquired aplastic anemia. MiXCR, applied by TCRdb to the reads, yields one record per CDR3 protein. The sample contains around 200,000 distinct CDR3 sequences, around 47% of which appear only once. Sequences were obtained from sorted CD4+, CD8+, or CD8+CD57+ T cells (not recorded which) from PBMCs. These receptor sequences come from a human donor with aplastic anemia. Both conserved end residues are part of each CDR3. The order of the fields is CDR3 DNA, CDR3 protein, clone size, D gene, J gene, V gene. A D gene is named only where the DNA matches it firmly. Size values are once, few and many counts, or a class for expanded clones, and some rows have none.

DNA: TGTGCCAGCAGTGGTAGGGCGGAGGCTTACTTT
CDR3: CASSGRAEAYF
size: .
D: .
J: TRBJ1-1
V: TRBV2

DNA: TGTGCCAGCAGCTTCCCGCGAACCTACGAGCAGTACTTC
CDR3: CASSFPRTYEQYF
size: .
D: .
J: TRBJ2-7
V: TRBV5-6

DNA: TGTGCCAGTAGTATCGATCGACAGGGGGAATACGAGCAGTACTTC
CDR3: CASSIDRQGEYEQYF
size: few
D: TRBD1
J: TRBJ2-7
V: TRBV19

DNA: TGCAGTGCTAGAGATACCCGCAATGAGCAGTTCTTC
CDR3: CSARDTRNEQFF
size: few
D: .
J: TRBJ2-1
V: TRBV20-1

DNA: TGTGCCAGCTCACGTCAGCGGGCGGAAGAGACCCAGTACTTC
CDR3: CASSRQRAEETQYF
size: .
D: .
J: TRBJ2-5
V: TRBV18

DNA: TGTGCCAGCAGCGTAGGCCGGGGGGTCTTCACCTGGGAGCTGTTTTTT
CDR3: CASSVGRGVFTWELFF
size: once
D: TRBD2
J: TRBJ2-2
V: TRBV9

DNA: TGTGCCAGCAGCCAAAGGGATCCGGGATCCTACGAGCAGTACTTC
CDR3: CASSQRDPGSYEQYF
size: .
D: .
J: TRBJ2-7
V: TRBV3-1

DNA: TGTGCCAGCAGTAACGGGTATGGCAATCAGCCCCAGCATTTT
CDR3: CASSNGYGNQPQHF
size: few
D: .
J: TRBJ1-5
V: TRBV2

DNA: TGTGCCAGTAGTATGCCGGGAGCGCCCATGGGTGAAAAACTGTTTTTT
CDR3: CASSMPGAPMGEKLFF
size: .
D: .
J: TRBJ1-4
V: TRBV19

DNA: TGTGCCAGGGGAAAGGTCGGGGAGCTGTTTTTT
CDR3: CARGKVGELFF
size: .
D: .
J: TRBJ2-2
V: TRBV2

DNA: TGTGCCAGCAGTAGACAGGGGGATCATAATTCACCCCTCCACTTT
CDR3: CASSRQGDHNSPLHF
size: many
D: TRBD1
J: TRBJ1-6
V: TRBV6-1

DNA: TGTGCCAGCATGGGATGGGCGAGGCCCCAGCATTTT
CDR3: CASMGWARPQHF
size: .
D: .
J: TRBJ1-5
V: TRBV12-3/TRBV12-4

DNA: TGTGCCAGCAGTGGTAAAGGGGGCAAGACTAACTATGGCTACACCTTC
CDR3: CASSGKGGKTNYGYTF
size: .
D: TRBD1
J: TRBJ1-2
V: TRBV2

DNA: TGCGCCAGCAGCGTGTCCGGGACAGGGCCTGAAGCTTTCTTT
CDR3: CASSVSGTGPEAFF
size: .
D: TRBD1
J: TRBJ1-1
V: TRBV5-1

DNA: TGCAGTGCTAGTCTACTACCCATTAGCACAGATACGCAGTATTTT
CDR3: CSASLLPISTDTQYF
size: many
D: .
J: TRBJ2-3
V: TRBV20-1

DNA: TGTGCCAGCAGCCCGCTCTTATTGGGTAGCGGGATGAACGAGCAGTACTTC
CDR3: CASSPLLLGSGMNEQYF
size: many
D: TRBD2
J: TRBJ2-7
V: TRBV7-2

DNA: TGTGCCAGCAAAAGTCAGGGAGAGGGGTTTGATCAGCCCCAGCATTTT
CDR3: CASKSQGEGFDQPQHF
size: .
D: .
J: TRBJ1-5
V: TRBV6-2/TRBV6-3

DNA: TGTGCCAGCAGCTTGTTCCCCCCAGCCGTGGGCGGGGAGCTGTTTTTT
CDR3: CASSLFPPAVGGELFF
size: .
D: .
J: TRBJ2-2
V: TRBV5-6

DNA: TGTGCCAGCAGCCTTAGTAGCGGGAGGGCTTCCTACGAGCAGTACTTC
CDR3: CASSLSSGRASYEQYF
size: few
D: TRBD2
J: TRBJ2-7
V: TRBV11-2

DNA: TGTGCCAGCAGTTCATCTTGGGATCAGCCCCAGCATTTT
CDR3: CASSSSWDQPQHF
size: .
D: .
J: TRBJ1-5
V: TRBV12-3/TRBV12-4

DNA: TGTGCCAGCAGTGAATTGGCGGGGGCCACAGATACGCAGTATTTT
CDR3: CASSELAGATDTQYF
size: few
D: .
J: TRBJ2-3
V: TRBV2

DNA: TGTGCCAGCAGTTCGATTGACAGGGGGTCGTTGCATGGAAACACCATATATTTT
CDR3: CASSSIDRGSLHGNTIYF
size: .
D: TRBD1
J: TRBJ1-3
V: TRBV6-2/TRBV6-3

DNA: TGCAGTGCTAGAGCCAGGGGAGGGAGAGGATCCGAGCATTTT
CDR3: CSARARGGRGSEHF
size: .
D: .
J: TRBJ1-5
V: TRBV20-1

DNA: TGTGCCAGCAGCCAAGATACGGACTCTGGGGCCAGCGTCCTGACTTTC
CDR3: CASSQDTDSGASVLTF
size: .
D: .
J: TRBJ2-6
V: TRBV4-2

DNA: TGTGCCAGCAGCCTTAGAGGTGGCCAGGGAACCGGGGAGCTGTTTTTT
CDR3: CASSLRGGQGTGELFF
size: .
D: .
J: TRBJ2-2
V: TRBV7-6

DNA: TGTGCCATCAGTGAGGGGCAGGGGGCACGGGAGACCCAGTACTTC
CDR3: CAISEGQGARETQYF
size: many
D: TRBD1
J: TRBJ2-5
V: TRBV10-3

DNA: TGTGCCAGCAGTGAAGACAGGGTCGCAGATACGCAGTATTTT
CDR3: CASSEDRVADTQYF
size: .
D: TRBD1
J: TRBJ2-3
V: TRBV12-3/TRBV12-4

DNA: TGCAGTGCTAGAGATTCAGCGGGCTATGGCTACACCTTC
CDR3: CSARDSAGYGYTF
size: .
D: .
J: TRBJ1-2
V: TRBV20-1

DNA: TGCAGTGCTGGGACCGCGAGCTCCTATAATTCACCCCTCCACTTT
CDR3: CSAGTASSYNSPLHF
size: .
D: .
J: TRBJ1-6
V: TRBV20-1